The sequence of this T cell receptor (beta chain) was determined in a study of blood T cell repertoires in COVID-19. Germline CDR1 is SGHTA and CDR2 is FQGNSA. V shed 5 bases and J shed 4 bases, with 24 bases lying between them. The CDR3 contains 17 residues. Generated by immunoSEQ multiplex PCR, the TCRdb table keeps only in-frame clones and is missing some. This sample carries 120,000 or so clones, roughly 90% of them seen once, and the ten largest clones take 6.5% to 9%. V gene TRBV7-2 combines with J gene TRBJ2-7, with no clear D. The clonotype comes from a man in his fifties or sixties with acute or convalescent COVID-19. Sequencing input: peripheral blood. CDR3 in amino acids: CASSHSSLRLDSYEQYF. CDR3 nucleotides: TGTGCCAGCAGCCACTCCTCTCTTAGACTTGATTCGTACGAGCAGTACTTC.